One sample yielded the 23 T cell receptor beta chains listed below, sequenced in a study of blood T cells in healthy people across ages. It was with a sample-barcoded 5' primer and a J-beta primer mix that a second PCR of about 6 to 12 cycles was run. TCRdb analysed the 5' RACE reads with MiXCR anew, one entry per CDR3 protein. The table has 1.5 million to 2 million distinct CDR3 sequences, roughly 27% seen once. Input material: blood. These receptors all stem from a woman in her thirties in good health.

This sequence joins TRBV11-2 and TRBJ2-5; 7 bases align to TRBD2. Germline values: CDR1 SGHAT, CDR2 FQNNGV. V shed 8 bases, J shed 1 base, and the junction held 10 bases outside the gene matches. This CDR3 comprises 15 residues. CDR3: CASQLGASGQETQYF. Here the CDR3 DNA reads TGTGCCAGCCAGCTAGGGGCTAGCGGCCAAGAGACCCAGTACTTC.

This rearrangement joins TRBV6-2 or TRBV6-3 to TRBJ2-7; TRBD2 agrees at 13 bases. Germline trimming cut 2 bases from V and 5 bases from J; bases unmatched to any gene: 12. Per germline, CDR1 MNHEY and CDR2 SVGEGT. The CDR3 length is 18 residues. The CDR3: CASSYGWTSGRGSDEQYF. DNA of the CDR3: TGTGCCAGCAGTTACGGGTGGACTAGCGGGAGAGGCAGCGACGAGCAGTACTTC.

This clonotype was seen ten or more times. The CDR3 region has the DNA TGTGCCAGCAGCTTAGGCGCCACAGATACGCAGTATTTT. Translated: CASSLGATDTQYF. The chain recombines TRBV7-2 with TRBJ2-3, with D unresolved. Germline lookup yields CDR1 SGHTA and CDR2 FQGNSA. CDR3 length: 13 amino acids. V lost 1 base to trimming and J lost 2 bases, with 4 bases between them.

This clonotype showed up just a few times. This chain joins TRBV4-2 and TRBJ1-6, with 7 bases matching TRBD1. V shed 0 bases and J 7 bases; nucleotides not matched to a gene: 12. The germline CDR1 and CDR2 sequences are LGHNA and YNFKEQ. The CDR3 has 18 amino acids. This CDR3 is CASSQEAIRQGANSPLHF. CDR3 sequence (DNA): TGTGCCAGCAGCCAAGAAGCCATCCGACAGGGCGCAAATTCACCCCTCCACTTT.

The genes are TRBV20-1 and TRBJ2-1; TRBD1 matches at 8 bases. Trimming took 5 bases from V and 7 from J; bases not matched to a gene: 13. Germline assignment: CDR1 DFQATT and CDR2 SNEGSKA (reference sequence). CDR3 length: 15 residues. CDR3 amino acids: CSADRRDRGVNEQFF. In nucleotides, the CDR3 is TGCAGTGCTGACCGTCGAGACAGGGGTGTGAATGAGCAGTTCTTC.

The V and J genes are TRBV24-1 and TRBJ2-1; TRBD2 matches 12 bases. From germline, CDR1 is KGHDR and CDR2 SFDVKD. The V segment lost 4 bases and the J segment 6 bases; nucleotides outside the gene matches: 6. This CDR3 comprises 16 residues. The CDR3 DNA is TGTGCCACCAGTGAGTCTACTAGCGGGAGGTTCAATGAGCAGTTCTTC. Amino acids: CATSESTSGRFNEQFF.

This clonotype was observed a few times. This chain links TRBV7-2 with TRBJ2-3; D perhaps matches TRBD2 (6 bases). V lost 0 bases to trimming and J lost 5 bases, with 15 bases between them. The CDR3 has 16 amino acids. Germline V gene data show CDR1 as SGHTA and CDR2 as FQGNSA. CDR3 residues: CASSLARRELVDTQYF. CDR3 coding DNA: TGTGCCAGCAGCTTAGCCCGGAGGGAGTTAGTAGATACGCAGTATTTT.

The genes are TRBV2 and TRBJ2-4; 10 nucleotides match TRBD2. Germline assignment: CDR1 SNHLY and CDR2 FYNNEI. The CDR3 sequence is 17 residues long. The V segment lost 6 bases and the J segment 13 bases; nucleotides outside the gene matches: 21. CDR3 amino acids: CASRGLAGDSSYNEQYF. CDR3 nucleotides: TGTGCCAGCAGGGGGCTAGCGGGGGACAGCTCCTACAATGAGCAGTACTTC. The full variable domain, its missing parts supplied by reference TRBV2 and TRBJ2-4, is EPEVTQTPSHQVTQMGQEVILRCVPISNHLYFYWYRQILGQKVEFLVSFYNNEISEKSEIFDDQFSVERPDGSNFTLKIRSTKLEDSAMYFCASRGLAGDSSYNEQYFGAGTRLSVL.

This clonotype was seen only a few times. The V call is TRBV6-5, the J call TRBJ1-3, with D unresolved. Germline CDR1 and CDR2: MNHEY and SVGAGI. The V gene lost 6 bases and the J gene lost 15 bases, with 15 bases spanning the gap. The CDR3 sequence is 11 residues long. This chain's CDR3 is CASSLDGRTYF. In nucleotides, the CDR3 is TGTGCCAGCAGCCTAGACGGCCGGACATATTTT.

The V and J genes are TRBV5-6 and TRBJ2-3; D might be TRBD1 (5 bases). V was clipped by 4 bases and J by 4 bases, with 16 bases between them. Germline CDR1 reads SGHDT; CDR2 reads YYEEEE. This CDR3 contains 15 residues. The CDR3 spells CASSLDRILADTQYF. CDR3 DNA sequence: TGTGCCAGCAGCCTAGACAGAATCCTCGCAGATACGCAGTATTTT.

This clonotype was counted at least ten times. V and J are TRBV5-1 and TRBJ1-5; D unclear. This CDR3 spans 13 amino acids. Per germline, CDR1 SGHRS and CDR2 YFSETQ. The V end lost 0 bases, the J end lost 7 bases, and 8 bases lay between the germline ends. The CDR3 is CASSLEGWQPQHF. As DNA, the CDR3 is TGCGCCAGCAGCTTGGAGGGTTGGCAGCCCCAGCATTTT.

This chain uses TRBV5-1 with TRBJ1-4, with a possible D match to TRBD1 (6 bases). Germline CDR1 and CDR2: SGHRS and YFSETQ. There are 14 residues in the CDR3. The germline V and J ends were trimmed by 3 bases and 7 bases, with 13 bases remaining between them. In DNA, the CDR3 is TGCGCCAGCAGCTCGGGGGGCAGGCCTGAAAAACTGTTTTTT. This codes for CASSSGGRPEKLFF.

The chain uses TRBV5-1 and TRBJ2-7, with TRBD1 identical over 11 bases. V trimming: 5 bases; J trimming: 6 bases; junction bases outside the gene matches: 13. Germline CDR1 and CDR2: SGHRS and YFSETQ. The CDR3 loop spans 16 amino acids. The CDR3 DNA reads as TGCGCCAGCAGAGGGCTCGGACAGGGGGCGTCCGGCGAGCAGTACTTC. It is translated as CASRGLGQGASGEQYF.

This clonotype was observed at least ten times. The chain uses TRBV7-3 and TRBJ2-6; TRBD1 is a possible D gene (6 bases). The CDR3 has 16 residues. The germline gives CDR1 SGHTA, CDR2 FQGTGA. V lost 5 bases and J lost 2, with 13 bases in between. DNA for the CDR3: TGTGCCAGCAGCACTTCCGGGACAACTGGGGCCAACGTCCTGACTTTC. Translated: CASSTSGTTGANVLTF.

This clonotype was observed at least ten times. Germline is not matched at one junction end, which may reflect a read error. V usage is TRBV7-9 and J usage is TRBJ2-1, with a possible D match to TRBD1 (6 bases). The CDR3 is 14 residues long. CDR1 and CDR2 (germline): SEHNR, FQNEAQ (reference sequence). CDR3 nucleotide sequence: TGCGCCAGCAGCTTGGCACTAGGGGGCAATGAGCAGTTCTTC. Translation: CASSLALGGNEQFF. The entire variable domain, with the rest obtained from reference TRBV7-9 and TRBJ2-1, is as follows: DTGVSQNPRHKITKRGQNVTFRCDPISEHNRLYWYRQTLGQGPEFLTYFQNEAQLEKSRLLSDRFSAERPKGSFSTLEIQRTEQGDSAMYLCASSLALGGNEQFFGPGTRLTVL.

The V gene is TRBV12-3 or TRBV12-4, the J gene TRBJ2-1, with D hard to call. V was pared by 5 bases and J by 8 bases, with 13 bases between. The CDR3 contains 13 residues. The CDR3 bases are TGTGCCAGCAGTACCGGGCCAAGAGATGAGCAGTTCTTC. This translates into CASSTGPRDEQFF.

Many counts were recorded for this clonotype. This rearrangement joins TRBV12-3 or TRBV12-4 to TRBJ2-1, with 8 positions matching TRBD1. The CDR3 is 14 amino acids. V lost 3 bases and J lost 7; bases outside the gene matches: 5. The CDR3 region is CASSFGQGANEQFF. CDR3 DNA: TGTGCCAGCAGTTTCGGGCAGGGGGCTAATGAGCAGTTCTTC.

The chain combines TRBV27 with TRBJ2-7; TRBD1 matches at 12 bases. Looked up from germline, CDR1 is MNHEY and CDR2 is SMNVEV (reference sequence). J gave up 6 bases and V 4 bases, and 7 bases lay outside the gene matches. The CDR3 has 15 residues. The CDR3 here is CASSSTGTGGAEQYF. The DNA for the CDR3 is TGTGCCAGCAGTTCCACCGGGACAGGGGGCGCCGAGCAGTACTTC.

The sample holds a few counts of this clonotype. The rearrangement joins TRBV5-1 to TRBJ2-5; TRBD1 aligns across 7 bases. Germline CDR1 SGHRS, CDR2 YFSETQ. The V gene end was trimmed by 5 bases and the J gene end by 9 bases; junction bases not matched to a gene: 10. There are 13 residues in the CDR3. This chain's CDR3 is CASSFDRENPQYF. In DNA, the CDR3 is TGCGCCAGCAGTTTCGACAGGGAGAACCCCCAGTACTTC.

About this clonotype itself: Germline and junction disagree at one end, which may indicate a read error. The J gene is TRBJ2-1, the V gene TRBV5-1; 7 bases line up with TRBD1. This CDR3 has 12 amino acids. The germline gives CDR1 SGHRS, CDR2 YFSETQ. CDR3 coding DNA: TGCTCCAGTATAGGCAGGGGGAATGAGCAGTTCTTC. Translation gives CSSIGRGNEQFF.

This clonotype appeared once. J is TRBJ2-7 and V is TRBV3-1, with TRBD2 matching over 8 bases. With 4 bases clipped from V and 7 bases from J, the junction kept 15 bases outside the gene matches. Germline assignment: CDR1 LGHDT and CDR2 YNNKEL (reference sequence). The CDR3 length is 16 residues. CDR3 sequence: CASSPITSGTYNEQYF. CDR3 coding DNA: TGTGCCAGCAGCCCTATAACTAGCGGCACCTACAATGAGCAGTACTTC.

This clonotype has at least ten counts. The chain joins TRBV7-9 to TRBJ2-7; 7 bases fit TRBD2. CDR1 SEHNR and CDR2 FQNEAQ come from the germline V gene (reference sequence). There are 15 residues in the CDR3. J was trimmed by 3 bases and V by 5 bases; bases with no gene match: 10. Written as DNA, the CDR3 is TGTGCCAGCAGCCCAAGCGGGAAGGAACGCTACGAGCAGTACTTC. Amino acids: CASSPSGKERYEQYF.

This clonotype was observed at least ten times. CDR3 residues: CATSDTGSGANVLTF. The CDR3 bases are TGTGCCACCAGTGATACGGGCTCTGGGGCCAACGTCCTGACTTTC. This chain links TRBV24-1 with TRBJ2-6; no definite D call. Germline V gene lookup returns CDR1 KGHDR and CDR2 SFDVKD. The CDR3 extends over 15 amino acids. V gave up 3 bases and J gave up 0 bases, with 5 bases separating them.